The entry that follows covers one T cell receptor beta chain sequence. TCRdb's copy holds only in-frame clones and misses some; the assay was immunoSEQ multiplex PCR. The sample has around 68,000 clones, 95% to 98% seen once; the top ten hold roughly 0.26%. The source of the sample is a study of technical replicates of blood from a few donors. This TCR was recovered from a human donor in good health. Sequenced: T cells isolated from PBMCs.

CDR3 sequence (DNA): TGTGCCACCAGCAGAGATCGAGGGAGCTCCTACGAGCAGTACTTC. Encoded protein: CATSRDRGSSYEQYF. The chain carries TRBV15 and TRBJ2-7, with D possibly being TRBD2 (5 bases). V lost 0 bases and J lost 0, with 9 bases in between. Germline assignment: CDR1 LNHNV and CDR2 YYDKDF (reference sequence). This CDR3 contains 15 residues.